The 18 T cell receptor beta chains below come from one sample, sequenced in a study of radiotherapy plus CTLA-4 blockade in lung cancer. Produced via immunoSEQ multiplex PCR; TCRdb's table is partial and in-frame only. Altogether around 95,000 clones are present, roughly 80% being singletons, with the ten largest covering around 0.78%. The sample consisted of peripheral blood, taken from a patient treated with radiotherapy plus ipilimumab. These receptors originate from a human donor with non-small cell lung cancer who had stable disease on radiotherapy plus ipilimumab.

This clone was picked up one time. This chain joins TRBV30 and TRBJ1-6, with D perhaps TRBD1 (5 bases). Trimming stripped 5 bases from V and 7 bases from J, with 12 bases between. Germline values: CDR1 GTSNPN, CDR2 SVGIG (reference sequence). CDR3 length: 13 amino acids. CDR3 coding DNA: TGTGCCTGGGCACCAGGGATCAATTCACCCCTCCACTTT. It specifies CAWAPGINSPLHF.

The rearrangement links TRBV2 to TRBJ1-6; 7 bases are shared with TRBD1. Trimming at V came to 1 base and at J to 11 bases, leaving 14 bases not matched to a gene. This CDR3 comprises 17 residues. Germline-derived CDR1 and CDR2 are SNHLY and FYNNEI. CDR3 residues: CASSEGSRTGPVAPLHF. In DNA, the CDR3 is TGTGCCAGCAGTGAAGGTTCCCGGACAGGACCTGTGGCACCCCTCCACTTT.

The J gene is TRBJ2-1, the V gene TRBV2; TRBD2 might be the D (5 bases). CDR3 length: 17 residues. CDR1 and CDR2 (germline): SNHLY, FYNNEI. Trimming shortened V by 3 bases and J by 0 bases, and 15 bases separated the two germline ends. This CDR3 reads CASSEMPRSGSYNEQFF. CDR3 DNA sequence: TGTGCCAGCAGTGAGATGCCCAGGAGCGGCTCCTACAATGAGCAGTTCTTC.

The chain is built from TRBV6-5 and TRBJ2-1; D gene uncertain. Germline loops: CDR1 MNHEY, CDR2 SVGAGI. The ends were cut back, 2 bases at V and 0 bases at J, with 11 bases in the middle. This CDR3 is 16 amino acids long. The CDR3 loop reads CASSYIRGSSYNEQFF. CDR3 DNA: TGTGCCAGCAGTTACATTCGCGGCAGCTCCTACAATGAGCAGTTCTTC.

The V and J genes are TRBV18 and TRBJ2-7; maybe TRBD2 (6 bases). Germline CDR1 KGHSH, CDR2 LQKENI. The CDR3 length is 16 residues. V lost 3 bases and J lost 0, with 15 bases in between. CDR3 amino acids: CASSPQGGGFSYEQYF. The DNA for the CDR3 is TGTGCCAGCTCACCCCAGGGTGGAGGGTTCTCCTACGAGCAGTACTTC.

The V and J genes are TRBV6-1 and TRBJ1-5, with TRBD1 identical over 9 bases. Germline CDR1 and CDR2: MNHNS and SASEGT. V lost 4 bases to trimming and J lost 3 bases; unmatched junction nucleotides: 7. This CDR3 has 16 residues. CDR3 sequence: CASSVGTGNNNQPQHF. DNA for the CDR3: TGTGCCAGCAGTGTGGGGACAGGGAATAACAATCAGCCCCAGCATTTT.

The chain has TRBV11-1 and TRBJ2-2; 9 bases are a match to TRBD2. This CDR3 comprises 17 residues. J lost 0 bases, V lost 2 bases, and 4 bases had no gene match. The V gene's germline CDR1 is SGHAT and CDR2 FQDESV (reference sequence). CDR3 loop: CASSLRIAGANTGELFF. Written as DNA, the CDR3 is TGTGCCAGCAGCTTAAGGATAGCGGGGGCGAACACCGGGGAGCTGTTTTTT.

The chain is built from TRBV2 and TRBJ1-2, with a tentative D call TRBD1 (6 bases). Per germline, CDR1 SNHLY and CDR2 FYNNEI. The V end was cut by 4 bases, the J end by 4 bases, with 10 bases between. The CDR3 contains 13 residues. The CDR3 bases are TGTGCCAGCAGTGGAACGGACAGCTATGGCTACACCTTC. Translated: CASSGTDSYGYTF. Full variable domain (remainder filled in from reference TRBV2 and TRBJ1-2): EPEVTQTPSHQVTQMGQEVILRCVPISNHLYFYWYRQILGQKVEFLVSFYNNEISEKSEIFDDQFSVERPDGSNFTLKIRSTKLEDSAMYFCASSGTDSYGYTFGSGTRLTVV.

The table lists this clone with a count of one. The chain links TRBV6-1 to TRBJ1-5; 9 nucleotides align to TRBD1. This CDR3 has 15 residues. Germline lookup yields CDR1 MNHNS and CDR2 SASEGT. V shed 6 bases and J 4 bases; nucleotides not matched to a gene: 7. The CDR3 coding sequence is TGTGCCAGCAGAGGGGGGACAGGGAGGAATCAGCCCCAGCATTTT. It encodes CASRGGTGRNQPQHF.

The V call is TRBV5-3, the J call TRBJ1-1; 8 bases are shared with TRBD1. TRBV5-3 is designated an ORF whose function remains uncertain. The CDR3 totals 13 residues. V lost 4 bases and J lost 3; bases outside the gene matches: 2. The CDR3 protein is CARSAGGYTEAFF. In nucleotides, the CDR3 is TGTGCCAGAAGCGCAGGGGGCTACACTGAAGCTTTCTTT.

The J gene is TRBJ1-4, the V gene TRBV6-5, with TRBD1 matching over 7 bases. V lost 7 bases, J lost 8 bases, and 10 bases stayed unmatched. This CDR3 is 14 amino acids long. Per germline, CDR1 MNHEY and CDR2 SVGAGI. The CDR3 sequence: CASNQQGPGEKLFF. DNA of the CDR3: TGTGCCAGCAACCAACAGGGGCCAGGGGAAAAACTGTTTTTT.

A single count supports this clone. The V call is TRBV19, the J call TRBJ2-7; a weak D match, TRBD1 (6 bases). CDR3 length: 15 amino acids. Trimming took off 4 bases at V and 2 bases at J, with 15 bases between the two ends. Germline assignment: CDR1 LNHDA and CDR2 SQIVND (reference sequence). CDR3 residues: CASSRSSGQPYEQYF. The CDR3 DNA follows: TGTGCCAGTAGTAGGAGCTCGGGACAACCCTACGAGCAGTACTTC.

The V call is TRBV7-3, the J call TRBJ2-2; no reliable D call. Germline V CDR1 and CDR2: SGHTA, FQGTGA. The V gene lost 4 bases and the J gene lost 1 base, with 7 bases spanning the gap. The CDR3 is made up of 14 amino acids. The CDR3 reads CASSSGRNTGELFF. The CDR3, as DNA: TGTGCCAGCAGCTCTGGACGGAACACCGGGGAGCTGTTTTTT.

The chain uses TRBV7-9 and TRBJ1-2, with D possibly matching TRBD1 (6 bases). The germline V gene encodes CDR1 SEHNR and CDR2 FQNEAQ (reference sequence). Trimming took off 5 bases at V and 7 bases at J, with 20 bases between the two ends. CDR3 length: 15 residues. The CDR3, as DNA: TGTGCCAGCAGCCGGGGGGCAGGGGCGTTTCTTGGCTACACCTTC. Its protein product is CASSRGAGAFLGYTF. Based on the CDR3 plus reference TRBV7-9 and TRBJ1-2, the full variable domain is DTGVSQNPRHKITKRGQNVTFRCDPISEHNRLYWYRQTLGQGPEFLTYFQNEAQLEKSRLLSDRFSAERPKGSFSTLEIQRTEQGDSAMYLCASSRGAGAFLGYTFGSGTRLTVV.

V and J are TRBV28 and TRBJ2-2; 8 bases match TRBD2. Germline values: CDR1 MDHEN, CDR2 SYDVKM. The CDR3 is made up of 15 amino acids. V lost 5 bases and J lost 3; bases outside the gene matches: 5. The CDR3 DNA follows: TGTGCCAGCAGTACGACTAGCGAGCACACCGGGGAGCTGTTTTTT. It translates to CASSTTSEHTGELFF.

CDR3 bases: TGTGCCAGCAGTTATCAACCCAGAGAGAACACCGGGGAGCTGTTTTTT. This encodes CASSYQPRENTGELFF. The gene calls are TRBV6-5 and TRBJ2-2; D remains ambiguous. The CDR3 runs 16 residues. Deletions cut 3 bases from V and 1 base from J, with 12 bases between. Germline CDR1 MNHEY, CDR2 SVGAGI.

Worth noting for this clone: Sequence at one end of the junction differs from germline and may be a read error. V gene TRBV7-9 combines with J gene TRBJ2-7; the D gene is possibly TRBD2 (6 bases). The CDR3 loop spans 11 amino acids. Looked up from germline, CDR1 is SEHNR and CDR2 is FQNEAQ (reference sequence). CDR3: CASSAGMTPHF. CDR3 DNA: TGTGCCAGCTCGGCGGGGATGACTCCTCACTTC.

The rearrangement uses TRBV7-3 and TRBJ2-4; 9 nucleotides align to TRBD1. Per the germline V gene, CDR1 is SGHTA and CDR2 is FQGTGA. Trimming cost V 5 bases and J 0 bases; bases outside gene matches: 11. This CDR3 is built from 18 residues. CDR3 nucleotides: TGTGCCAGCAGCCTGGGACAGGGCATCCTTCTAGCCAAAAACATTCAGTACTTC. Amino acids: CASSLGQGILLAKNIQYF.